This T cell receptor (beta chain) appears in the sequencing data of a study of blood T cell repertoires in COVID-19 (dated by TCRdb to the early 2020s). At the level of the whole study: Samples from collaborators originated in the United States, Italy and Spain and spanned both the acute and convalescent phases of COVID-19. The material from the prospective study consisted of cDNA or gDNA derived from T cells, B-cell-depleted T cells, or PBMCs. Subjects who had been exposed to COVID-19, were actively infected with it, or had recovered from it provided the deeply sampled blood TCRbeta repertoires that made up the dataset. The repertoires were released in a freely available public database meant as a resource for research on the immune response to SARS-CoV-2. The samples were drawn from two sources: the first 160 participants of the ongoing ImmuneRACE study, and 1,000 to 1,500 subjects contributed by 6 global collaborators. A de-identified subject ID, COVID-19 status, age in years and sex were almost always included in the sample metadata. Where available, HLA class I and class II types were taken from metadata supplied by the sample provider and were not determined by assay-based typing.

A note on this clone: This clone's antigen is unknown. Base qualities are not at hand, and no much larger clone is one base apart.

The study at large found these results: Clinical and demographic metadata were provided uncurated, with the amount varying by source and participant.

TCRbeta CDR3 regions were amplified from genomic DNA by means of the immunoSEQ Assay, a bias-controlled multiplex PCR. As for the authors' bioinformatics: Within the assay, amplification of reference gene primers was used to estimate how many nucleated cells each sample contained. Sequence reads were collapsed and filtered to measure the absolute abundance of every unique TCRbeta CDR3 rearrangement. For each sample, productive Simpson clonality was calculated as the square root of Simpson's diversity index across productive rearrangements. Drawn from immuneACCESS, this table holds only the in-frame rearrangements with V and J called that TCRdb kept. Clones are partly lost; checked studies trace under half to an unresolved V gene and leave the rest unexplained. V and J calls and clone size come straight from that table; D and trimming were deduced from the DNA. In this sample the table shows 170,000 or so clones, around 87% of which occur a single time. 0.45% to 0.6% of the sample goes to the ten largest clones.

Trimming leaves V shorter by 2 bases and J shorter by 1 base, with the junction holding 4 bases beyond the gene matches. The germline V gene encodes CDR1 KGHSH and CDR2 LQKENI. The CDR3 covers 15 residues, taking in both the cysteine and the phenylalanine. Of all the DNA, just the CDR3 is kept, 45 bases in frame from base 1. One collaborating source in Seattle enrolled patients during active infection and followed them longitudinally through the course of disease. The collaborating institutions used their own protocols to collect whole blood in K2EDTA tubes. For TCRbeta analysis, collaborators shipped samples as frozen whole blood, isolated PBMCs, or DNA extracted from either of those sample types.

The chain couples TRBV18 to TRBJ2-5; 7 central bases correspond to TRBD1. The sequence came from a man aged 55 to 69 with COVID-19, enrolled during active disease. Input material: peripheral blood. The sequence in DNA is TGTGCCAGCTCACCAGGGGCAGGGGGCCAAGAGACCCAGTACTTC. Its protein product is CASSPGAGGQETQYF.